This T cell receptor beta chain was captured by sequencing in a study of cytomegalovirus exposure and HLA in healthy donors. The V and J ends lost 2 bases and 4 bases, in that order; junction bases with no gene match: 0. Germline-derived CDR1 and CDR2 are SGHVS and FQNEAQ. CDR3 length: 13 residues. Primers included in the PCR were 60 Vbeta and 13 Jbeta primers. Method: immunoSEQ multiplex PCR; TCRdb's copy keeps in-frame clones and lacks some. The table includes 99,000 or so clones, approximately 80% detected once. Sequenced input: PBMCs. The receptor's source is a woman aged 40 to 50 in good health and CMV-seronegative. This chain links TRBV7-8 with TRBJ1-1, with 8 positions matching TRBD1. CDR3 sequence: CASSLTGGTEAFF. The CDR3 nucleotides are TGTGCCAGCAGCTTAACAGGGGGCACTGAAGCTTTCTTT.